Listed below are T cell receptor beta chains from one sample, sequenced in a study of blood T cell repertoires in COVID-19. Assay used: immunoSEQ multiplex PCR; TCRdb lists only in-frame clones, some missing. The repertoire consists of a few hundred thousand clones, with 86% occurring once and the leading ten covering 2.2%. Sequencing was done on a sample of peripheral blood. These receptors were taken from a woman aged 45 to 65 with acute or convalescent COVID-19. CDR3s include the opening cysteine and the closing phenylalanine or tryptophan. The D gene is left open where the match is weak. Not all rows give a size; the values are once, few, many and, for expanded clones, a class.

d_call	clone_size	v_call	j_call	cdr3_nt	cdr3_aa
NA	NA	TRBV29-1	TRBJ1-2	TGCAGCGCTAATTGGGGAGACTATGGCTACACCTTC	CSANWGDYGYTF
TRBD1	NA	TRBV4-1	TRBJ2-3	TGCGCCAGCAGCTCAGGGGGTGGGTTGACAGATACGCAGTATTTT	CASSSGGGLTDTQYF
NA	NA	TRBV5-4	TRBJ2-3	TGTGCCAGCAGCTTGGGCCTACTAGTAACAGATACGCAGTATTTT	CASSLGLLVTDTQYF
NA	NA	TRBV3-1/TRBV3-2	TRBJ2-2	TGTGCCAGCAGCCAATCCGGGACTCTGAACACCGGGGAGCTGTTTTTT	CASSQSGTLNTGELFF
NA	few	TRBV19	TRBJ1-4	TGTGCCAGTAGTATACCCGGTATTGAAAAACTGTTTTTT	CASSIPGIEKLFF
NA	NA	TRBV6-2/TRBV6-3	TRBJ1-1	TGTGCCAGCAGTACCGGACAGCCCGTGGCTTTCTTT	CASSTGQPVAFF
TRBD1	NA	TRBV18	TRBJ2-3	TGTGCCAGCCGAAGGGACAGGGGGCACACAGATACGCAGTATTTT	CASRRDRGHTDTQYF
TRBD2	NA	TRBV28	TRBJ2-7	TGTGCCAGCAGGGCTAGCGGCCGGTCCTACGAGCAGTACTTC	CASRASGRSYEQYF
NA	once	TRBV6-5	TRBJ2-1	TGTGCCAGCAGTTACTCAGGGGCTGGCGATGAGCAGTTCTTC	CASSYSGAGDEQFF
TRBD1	NA	TRBV6-5	TRBJ1-4	TGTGCCAGCAGTTCGGGACAGGGCTTCGAAAAACTGTTTTTT	CASSSGQGFEKLFF
NA	NA	TRBV29-1	TRBJ1-4	TGCAGCGTGTCGGGACTTTTCGGAGATGAAAAACTGTTTTTT	CSVSGLFGDEKLFF
TRBD1	NA	TRBV10-1	TRBJ1-5	TGCGCCAGCACCAGGACAAGGGGGCGATCAGATCAGCCCCAGCATTTT	CASTRTRGRSDQPQHF
NA	NA	TRBV29-1	TRBJ2-6	TGCAGCGTCCTCGGACACAATTCTGGGGCCAACGTCCTGACTTTC	CSVLGHNSGANVLTF
NA	NA	TRBV5-8	TRBJ1-5	TGTGCCAGCAGCTTGGTACCTATAGGCCTCAATCCCGGGCAGCCCCAGCATTTT	CASSLVPIGLNPGQPQHF
NA	NA	TRBV3-1/TRBV3-2	TRBJ1-3	TGTGCCAGCAGCCAAGCACGGGGTAGTGGAAACACCATATATTTT	CASSQARGSGNTIYF
TRBD2	NA	TRBV18	TRBJ2-3	TGTGCCAGCTCACCCCCTAGCGGGAGCTACAGCACAGATACGCAGTATTTT	CASSPPSGSYSTDTQYF
NA	NA	TRBV10-3	TRBJ1-2	TGTGCCATCTTCAGAAACTATGGCTACACCTTC	CAIFRNYGYTF
NA	NA	TRBV2	TRBJ2-3	TGTGCCAGCAAGGGGGCGGGAAAGGTAGATACGCAGTATTTT	CASKGAGKVDTQYF
TRBD2	NA	TRBV19	TRBJ2-5	TGTGCCAGTAGTATGGGCAGCGGGGGACTAGCGGAAGAGACCCAGTACTTC	CASSMGSGGLAEETQYF
NA	NA	TRBV12-3/TRBV12-4	TRBJ2-3	TGTGCCAGCAGGTCCACAGGGGATACGCAGTATTTT	CASRSTGDTQYF
NA	few	TRBV4-3	TRBJ2-2	TGCGCCAGCAGCCAAGCGGGGGATAGCGGGGAGCTGTTTTTT	CASSQAGDSGELFF
TRBD1	NA	TRBV5-1	TRBJ1-1	TGCGCCAGCAGCCGGACAGGGGGGGACACTGAAGCTTTCTTT	CASSRTGGDTEAFF
TRBD1	NA	TRBV5-6	TRBJ1-4	TGTGCCAGCAGCTTGCGGACCTCCGGGACAGGGCGAAAACTGTTTTTT	CASSLRTSGTGRKLFF
NA	NA	TRBV18	TRBJ2-2	TGTGCCAGCTCACCACCCTCGTTCCCCGGGGAGCTGTTTTTT	CASSPPSFPGELFF
TRBD1	once	TRBV6-5	TRBJ1-2	TGTGCCAGCAGAATAATACAGGGGGTCGGCTACACCTTC	CASRIIQGVGYTF
NA	NA	TRBV7-9	TRBJ2-5	TGTGCCAGCAGCTTAGTTCTCGGGGATCAAGAGACCCAGTACTTC	CASSLVLGDQETQYF
NA	NA	TRBV28	TRBJ2-7	TGTGCCAGCCTCTTCTCCGGGACCTACGAGCAGTACTTC	CASLFSGTYEQYF
TRBD1	few	TRBV4-3	TRBJ2-7	TGCGCCAGCAGCCAAGAAGCCAGGGGGTCCTACGAGCAGTACTTC	CASSQEARGSYEQYF
TRBD2	NA	TRBV6-4	TRBJ2-1	TGTGCCAGCAGTGCGCTAGCGGGGGCACACAATGAGCAGTTCTTC	CASSALAGAHNEQFF
NA	NA	TRBV7-2	TRBJ1-4	TGTGCCAGCAGCGTGGGAGGGGATGAAAAACTGTTTTTT	CASSVGGDEKLFF
TRBD1	NA	TRBV7-2	TRBJ1-1	TGTGCCAGCAGCTCCCACACAGGGGGAAACACTGAAGCTTTCTTT	CASSSHTGGNTEAFF
NA	NA	TRBV19	TRBJ1-1	TGTGCCAGTAGCCCCCCGCAGGGCCCTGAAGCTTTCTTT	CASSPPQGPEAFF
TRBD1	NA	TRBV13	TRBJ2-1	TGTGCCAGCAGCAGGGACAGCTCCTACAATGAGCAGTTCTTC	CASSRDSSYNEQFF
TRBD2	NA	TRBV7-9	TRBJ2-2	TGTGCCAGCAGCTCCGGGACGCTGCCGGGAGGGCTGTTTTTT	CASSSGTLPGGLFF
NA	NA	TRBV20-1	TRBJ2-2	TGCAGTGCTAGTCGGATAGTGAGGGCCGGGGAGCTGTTTTTT	CSASRIVRAGELFF
TRBD2	NA	TRBV3-1/TRBV3-2	TRBJ2-3	TGTGCCAGCAGCCAAGACCGCGGACTAGACAGTAGTCAGCCCCTCACAGATACGCAGTATTTT	CASSQDRGLDSSQPLTDTQYF
TRBD2	once	TRBV5-6	TRBJ2-1	TGTGCCAGCACAAGGGGACTAGCGGTCAACAATGAGCAGTTCTTC	CASTRGLAVNNEQFF
NA	NA	TRBV9	TRBJ2-1	TGTGCCAGCAGCGCTCCCAATGGAGAGAAGCAGTTCTTC	CASSAPNGEKQFF
TRBD2	once	TRBV14	TRBJ2-5	TGTGCCAGCAGCCAACTAGCGGGGGGGAAACAAGAGACCCAGTACTTC	CASSQLAGGKQETQYF
TRBD1	NA	TRBV20-1	TRBJ1-3	TGCAGTGCTAGTGTTGGGACAGGAGGAAACACCATATATTTT	CSASVGTGGNTIYF
TRBD1	NA	TRBV5-1	TRBJ2-2	TGCGCCAGCAGGGAAGCCGGGACAGGGAACACCGGGGAGCTGTTTTTT	CASREAGTGNTGELFF
NA	NA	TRBV5-5	TRBJ2-7	TGTGCCAGCGGAGACACCCAGGGGCAGTACTTC	CASGDTQGQYF